The 25 T cell receptor beta chains below were found in one sample sequenced in a study of T cell responses to AZD1222 COVID-19 vaccine. Using immunoSEQ multiplex PCR, the repertoire was profiled, and TCRdb retains in-frame clones only, with some absent. The sample contains more than 100,000 clones, 88% of which appear only once. The material was peripheral blood, obtained on day 0 of AZD1222 vaccination. Receptor source: an adult in good health.

This clone was seen more than once but under ten times. The rearrangement links TRBV4-3 to TRBJ2-7, with a tentative D call TRBD1 (5 bases). In germline, CDR1 is LGHNA, CDR2 YSLEER. The CDR3 runs to 16 residues. Trimming removed 0 bases at V and 2 bases at J, with 14 bases between. CDR3 amino acids: CASSQDELDSPYEQYF. The CDR3, as DNA: TGCGCCAGCAGCCAAGATGAGCTTGACAGCCCCTACGAGCAGTACTTC.

DNA for the CDR3: TGTGCCAGCAGTGTGGGGGCGGGTGAAGCTTTCTTT. Encoded protein: CASSVGAGEAFF. The chain couples TRBV2 to TRBJ1-1; weak D call: TRBD1 (6 bases). The germline V and J ends were trimmed by 4 bases and 7 bases, with 10 bases remaining between them. The CDR3 consists of 12 residues. Germline CDR1 and CDR2: SNHLY and FYNNEI. Supplemented by reference TRBV2 and TRBJ1-1, the full variable domain reads EPEVTQTPSHQVTQMGQEVILRCVPISNHLYFYWYRQILGQKVEFLVSFYNNEISEKSEIFDDQFSVERPDGSNFTLKIRSTKLEDSAMYFCASSVGAGEAFFGQGTRLTVV.

V usage is TRBV6-2 or TRBV6-3 and J usage is TRBJ1-5; no firm D call. There are 14 residues in the CDR3. Germline CDR1 MNHEY, CDR2 SVGEGT. Deletions cut 5 bases from V and 5 bases from J, with 13 bases between. The CDR3 region is CASSGLVVDQPQHF. The CDR3 DNA reads TGTGCCAGCAGTGGACTCGTTGTGGATCAGCCCCAGCATTTT.

The chain combines TRBV9 with TRBJ2-7; tentatively, D is TRBD2 (6 bases). The CDR3 is made up of 14 amino acids. From germline, CDR1 is SGDLS and CDR2 YYNGEE. Trimming pared 0 bases from V and 0 bases from J, leaving 7 bases between. The CDR3, as DNA: TGTGCCAGCAGCGTAGGCGGGATCTCCTACGAGCAGTACTTC. Translating it yields CASSVGGISYEQYF. Full variable domain (remainder filled in from reference TRBV9 and TRBJ2-7): DSGVTQTPKHLITATGQRVTLRCSPRSGDLSVYWYQQSLDQGLQFLIQYYNGEERAKGNILERFSAQQFPDLHSELNLSSLELGDSALYFCASSVGGISYEQYFGPGTRLTVT.

The chain joins TRBV10-3 to TRBJ2-2, with D hard to call. Trimming pared 11 bases from V and 0 bases from J, leaving 13 bases between. Germline-derived CDR1 and CDR2 are ENHRY and SYGVKD. This CDR3 comprises 14 residues. The CDR3 DNA sequence: TGTGCCTCCTCCGAGGCGGCGAACACCGGGGAGCTGTTTTTT. It is translated as CASSEAANTGELFF.

This chain joins TRBV7-9 and TRBJ1-2; D unresolved. This CDR3 is 12 amino acids long. Trimming removed 5 bases from V and 4 bases from J, with 8 bases in between. Germline V gene sequence: CDR1 SEHNR, CDR2 FQNEAQ (reference sequence). Written as DNA, the CDR3 is TGTGCCAGCAGCAAAGACTCCTATGGCTACACCTTC. Translating gives CASSKDSYGYTF.

The CDR3 protein is CASRPAGLLMNTEAFF. The DNA for the CDR3 is TGTGCCAGCAGGCCCGCAGGGCTGCTTATGAACACTGAAGCTTTCTTT. This chain links TRBV6-4 with TRBJ1-1; D may be TRBD1 (5 bases). CDR1 is MRHNA, CDR2 SNTAGT, per germline. With 6 bases removed from V and 0 bases from J, the gap between germline ends came to 17 bases. The CDR3 consists of 16 residues.

This chain uses TRBV7-9 with TRBJ1-3; no firm D call. V dropped 8 bases and J dropped 6 bases, with 8 bases sitting between them. Germline values: CDR1 SEHNR, CDR2 FQNEAQ (reference sequence). The CDR3 is 11 amino acids. CDR3 sequence (DNA): TGTGCCAGCCTGCGGGAAAACACCATATATTTT. This encodes CASLRENTIYF.

The chain joins TRBV6-5 to TRBJ2-7; TRBD2 is a possible D gene (5 bases). The germline CDR1 and CDR2 sequences are MNHEY and SVGAGI. The V gene lost 1 base and the J gene lost 1 base, with 8 bases spanning the gap. This CDR3 region has 14 residues. CDR3 in amino acids: CASSYYGLSYEQYF. The CDR3 region has the DNA TGTGCCAGCAGTTACTACGGACTTTCCTACGAGCAGTACTTC.

This chain links TRBV7-9 with TRBJ2-3, with 8 bases fitting TRBD2. The CDR3 runs to 18 residues. Germline-derived CDR1 and CDR2 are SEHNR and FQNEAQ (reference sequence). Trimming took 0 bases from V and 2 from J; bases not matched to a gene: 10. Here the CDR3 reads CASSLARGAGENTDTQYF. In DNA form, the CDR3 reads TGTGCCAGCAGCTTAGCGCGGGGAGCGGGGGAGAACACAGATACGCAGTATTTT.

This clone has a handful of counts. V is TRBV4-1 and J is TRBJ2-1, with a tentative D call TRBD2 (6 bases). Trimming took off 4 bases at V and 0 bases at J, with 10 bases between the two ends. The CDR3 sequence is 15 residues long. Germline CDR1 and CDR2: MGHRA and YSYEKL. The CDR3 loop reads CASSPGGYSYNEQFF. The DNA for the CDR3 is TGCGCCAGCAGCCCCGGGGGTTACTCCTACAATGAGCAGTTCTTC.

This chain uses TRBV7-9 with TRBJ1-2; 7 positions match TRBD1. Germline CDR1 reads SEHNR; CDR2 reads FQNEAQ (reference sequence). J gave up 5 bases and V 5 bases, and 8 bases lay outside the gene matches. This CDR3 comprises 14 residues. In nucleotides, the CDR3 is TGTGCCAGCAGCCTCCCAGGGGGGAGTTATGGCTACACCTTC. Translating it yields CASSLPGGSYGYTF.

The chain joins TRBV6-5 to TRBJ2-7, with D perhaps matching TRBD2 (6 bases). The CDR3 length is 15 residues. V lost 5 bases, J lost 0 bases, and 14 bases lay in between. Germline values: CDR1 MNHEY, CDR2 SVGAGI. CDR3 amino acids: CASSPPGVRSYEQYF. CDR3 DNA: TGTGCCAGCAGTCCCCCGGGGGTACGCTCCTACGAGCAGTACTTC.

The chain links TRBV7-2 to TRBJ1-2; D gene uncertain. Trimming shortened V by 2 bases and J by 5 bases, and 3 bases separated the two germline ends. Germline CDR1 and CDR2: SGHTA and FQGNSA. The CDR3 runs 11 residues. CDR3 nucleotides: TGTGCCAGCAGCTTATCGTATGGCTACACCTTC. Protein: CASSLSYGYTF.

This clone occurred a few times. This sequence joins TRBV10-1 and TRBJ2-7; no firm D call. CDR1 and CDR2 from the germline V gene are WNHNN and SYGVQD (reference sequence). Trimming took off 3 bases at V and 2 bases at J, with 14 bases between the two ends. This CDR3 contains 15 residues. Written as DNA, the CDR3 is TGCGCCAGCAGTGAAACCGAAAACCCGCCCTACGAGCAGTACTTC. As protein: CASSETENPPYEQYF.

This chain joins TRBV7-6 and TRBJ1-1; TRBD1 aligns across 7 bases. With V trimmed by 6 bases and J by 4 bases, 8 bases remained unmatched. Germline V gene lookup returns CDR1 SGHVS and CDR2 FNYEAQ. The CDR3 length is 14 residues. The CDR3 region is CASSTDQGGTEAFF. The CDR3 bases are TGTGCCAGCAGTACCGATCAGGGGGGCACTGAAGCTTTCTTT.

The genes are TRBV5-1 and TRBJ2-2; perhaps TRBD1 as D (6 bases). The CDR3 runs to 14 residues. Per the germline V gene, CDR1 is SGHRS and CDR2 is YFSETQ. Between the trimmed V and J ends, which lost 5 bases and 5 bases, there was a span of 13 bases. As DNA, the CDR3 is TGCGCCAGCAGACCGTCAGGGGTGACCGGGGAGCTGTTTTTT. Protein: CASRPSGVTGELFF.

The rearrangement uses TRBV6-5 and TRBJ2-2; 12 bases map to TRBD1. This CDR3 has 15 amino acids. V dropped 7 bases and J dropped 6; count of bases not matched to a gene: 6. Germline V lookup: CDR1 MNHEY, CDR2 SVGAGI. The CDR3 bases are TGTGCCAGCATTTCGGGACAGGGGGCGCCCGGGGAGCTGTTTTTT. Its translation is CASISGQGAPGELFF.

The chain recombines TRBV12-5 with TRBJ1-1; tentative D call: TRBD1 (5 bases). Per the germline V gene, CDR1 is LGHNT and CDR2 is FRNRAP. The CDR3 runs 14 residues. Trimming removed 7 bases from V and 0 bases from J, with 12 bases in between. The CDR3 spells CASALTAMNTEAFF. The CDR3 coding sequence is TGTGCTAGTGCATTGACAGCGATGAACACTGAAGCTTTCTTT.

The chain links TRBV20-1 to TRBJ1-5; 7 bases line up with TRBD1. The germline V gene encodes CDR1 DFQATT and CDR2 SNEGSKA (reference sequence). The CDR3 consists of 15 residues. J was trimmed by 3 bases and V by 3 bases; bases with no gene match: 8. CDR3 amino acids: CSASNRGPYNQPQHF. The DNA of the CDR3 is TGCAGTGCTAGTAACAGGGGTCCTTACAATCAGCCCCAGCATTTT.

The gene calls are TRBV3-1 (or the pseudogene TRBV3-2) and TRBJ1-1, with D possibly being TRBD1 (6 bases). The germline V and J ends were trimmed by 4 bases and 8 bases, with 8 bases remaining between them. This CDR3 region has 11 residues. CDR1 and CDR2 (germline): LGHDT, YNNKEL (reference sequence). The CDR3 DNA is TGTGCCAGCAGCCGAACAGGGGAAGCTTTCTTT. Its translation: CASSRTGEAFF.

The chain combines TRBV5-1 with TRBJ1-1, with 7 bases that match TRBD1. This CDR3 is 16 amino acids long. The ends lost 4 bases at V and 4 bases at J; junction bases unmatched: 13. The germline CDR1 and CDR2 sequences are SGHRS and YFSETQ. This CDR3 reads CASSGGVRGRSTEAFF. In DNA form, the CDR3 reads TGCGCCAGCAGCGGTGGGGTTAGGGGGCGGAGCACTGAAGCTTTCTTT. Drawing the rest from reference TRBV5-1 and TRBJ1-1, the complete variable domain is KAGVTQTPRYLIKTRGQQVTLSCSPISGHRSVSWYQQTPGQGLQFLFEYFSETQRNKGNFPGRFSGRQFSNSRSEMNVSTLELGDSALYLCASSGGVRGRSTEAFFGQGTRLTVV.

The V and J genes are TRBV5-6 and TRBJ1-2; the D gene is possibly TRBD1 (6 bases). V lost 2 bases to trimming and J lost 2 bases, with 10 bases between them. The CDR3 totals 14 residues. The germline V gene has CDR1 SGHDT and CDR2 YYEEEE. In DNA, the CDR3 is TGTGCCAGCAGCTTTGGACAGACAAACTATGGCTACACCTTC. This encodes CASSFGQTNYGYTF.

This chain uses TRBV5-1 with TRBJ1-2; D gene ambiguous. Trimming cost V 0 bases and J 5 bases, with 11 bases left between them. The CDR3 covers 14 residues. Germline loops: CDR1 SGHRS, CDR2 YFSETQ. This CDR3 is CASSLEYSYYGYTF. As DNA, the CDR3 is TGCGCCAGCAGCTTGGAATACAGTTATTATGGCTACACCTTC.

CDR3 loop: CASSARGVDTPLHF. CDR3 in DNA: TGTGCCAGCAGCGCTCGGGGTGTGGATACTCCCCTCCACTTT. This rearrangement joins TRBV9 to TRBJ1-6; D is undetermined. Germline CDR1 reads SGDLS; CDR2 reads YYNGEE. The V end lost 3 bases, the J end lost 13 bases, and 17 bases lay between the germline ends. The CDR3 runs to 14 residues.